The 9 T cell receptor beta chains below were found in one sample sequenced in a study of shared clonotypes between healthy human individuals. Method: immunoSEQ multiplex PCR; TCRdb's copy keeps in-frame clones and lacks some. The sample lists hundreds of thousands of clones, around 67% seen once, with more than 1.5% in the top ten. The material sequenced was memory CD4+ T cells sorted from blood. Subset described: CD45RA-negative fraction. The receptors were sampled from a woman between 25 and 40 years old in good health.

This chain connects TRBV6-6 to TRBJ1-5, with D hard to call. The CDR3 spans 14 residues. Germline V lookup: CDR1 MNHNY, CDR2 SVGAGI (reference sequence). Trimming removed 1 base at V and 0 bases at J, with 4 bases between. The CDR3 bases are TGTGCCAGCAGTTACTTGAATAGCAATCAGCCCCAGCATTTT. It yields the protein CASSYLNSNQPQHF.

This chain uses TRBV6-5 with TRBJ2-7; 7 nucleotides line up with TRBD2. CDR1 MNHEY and CDR2 SVGAGI come from the germline V gene. There are 15 residues in the CDR3. Trimming at V came to 2 bases and at J to 3 bases, leaving 7 bases not matched to a gene. CDR3 protein: CASSYQRENFYEQYF. CDR3 DNA sequence: TGTGCCAGCAGTTACCAGCGGGAAAACTTCTACGAGCAGTACTTC.

CDR3 sequence: CASSVGPQETQYF. DNA for the CDR3: TGTGCCAGCAGCGTGGGACCGCAAGAGACCCAGTACTTC. V usage is TRBV7-3 and J usage is TRBJ2-5; TRBD1 or TRBD2 may be the D gene (5 bases each). CDR3 length: 13 amino acids. The germline CDR1 and CDR2 sequences are SGHTA and FQGTGA. V was clipped by 5 bases and J by 2 bases, with 9 bases between them.

The rearrangement uses TRBV28 and TRBJ2-7; D might be TRBD1 (6 bases). Deletions cut 5 bases from V and 0 bases from J, with 20 bases between. The CDR3 is 17 residues long. Germline-derived CDR1 and CDR2 are MDHEN and SYDVKM. The CDR3 DNA reads as TGTGCCAGCAGTCCAGGTTCAGGGGTACTGTCCTCCTACGAGCAGTACTTC. This sequence encodes CASSPGSGVLSSYEQYF.

V usage is TRBV18 and J usage is TRBJ1-4; a possible D gene is TRBD1 (5 bases). Germline CDR1 and CDR2: KGHSH and LQKENI. Trimming took 1 base from V and 5 from J, leaving 5 bases between them. CDR3 length: 13 residues. This CDR3 is CASSPRQNEKLFF. CDR3 nucleotide sequence: TGTGCCAGCTCACCACGACAGAATGAAAAACTGTTTTTT.

The genes are TRBV5-1 and TRBJ1-1; D unclear. The germline gives CDR1 SGHRS, CDR2 YFSETQ. The CDR3 spans 13 residues. V was cut by 2 bases and J by 1 base, with 6 bases left in between. Written as DNA, the CDR3 is TGCGCCAGCAGCTTAGCAGAGAACACTGAAGCTTTCTTT. Translation gives CASSLAENTEAFF.

The rearrangement uses TRBV19 and TRBJ1-1; D gene ambiguous. The germline CDR1 and CDR2 sequences are LNHDA and SQIVND (reference sequence). CDR3 length: 13 residues. V dropped 3 bases and J dropped 5 bases, with 10 bases sitting between them. The CDR3 loop is CASSMRGPTEAFF. The CDR3 nucleotides read TGTGCCAGTAGTATGCGAGGGCCGACTGAAGCTTTCTTT.

The count of this clone is one. V and J are TRBV25-1 and TRBJ1-2; 7 bases map to TRBD1. CDR1 and CDR2 (germline): MGHDK, SYGVNS. J was trimmed by 0 bases and V by 4 bases; bases with no gene match: 11. The length of the CDR3 is 17 residues. The CDR3 spells CASSVGIGDRPNYGYTF. In DNA, the CDR3 is TGTGCCAGCAGTGTTGGGATAGGGGACAGACCTAACTATGGCTACACCTTC.

The CDR3 protein is CASSVGPDQPQHF. The CDR3 DNA reads as TGTGCCAGCAGTGTTGGCCCGGATCAGCCCCAGCATTTT. The chain couples TRBV6-1 to TRBJ1-5; D unclear. Per germline, CDR1 MNHNS and CDR2 SASEGT. The CDR3 sequence is 13 residues long. With 4 bases removed from V and 5 bases from J, the gap between germline ends came to 9 bases.